The clone carrying this T cell receptor (beta chain) occurred a few times. The antigen is undetermined. TCRdb fed the 5' RACE reads into MiXCR, producing one record per CDR3 protein. This table has some 150,000 distinct CDR3 sequences, 15% to 20% appearing once. Germline V CDR1 and CDR2: MGHDK, SYGVNS. This CDR3 is built from 13 residues. V was clipped by 6 bases and J by 5 bases, with 8 bases between them. The data were taken from a study of T-cell memory formation after mild COVID-19. Findings and caveats of the study: Cross-reactive memory appears to have joined, as suggested by some responding clones showing up in pre-infection memory.

The chain is built from TRBV25-1 and TRBJ1-6; the D is unclear. Material for sequencing was PBMCs or a T cell subset sorted from them (not recorded which). The clonotype originates from an adult woman who had mild COVID-19 (a few samples of this study predate the infection). Cell type and time point are not known. In DNA form, the CDR3 reads TGTGCCAGCAGCCTGGAGAATAATTCACCCCTCCACTTT. Amino acid sequence: CASSLENNSPLHF.